The entry that follows covers one TCR beta chain sequence. It lacks a known antigen. Base qualities were left out, and no much larger clone turns up one base away. The source of the sample is a study of cytomegalovirus exposure and HLA in healthy donors (dated by TCRdb to 2016 to 2017). About the investigation overall: An earlier analysis of roughly 500 of the donors reported approximately 280 Gb of sequence data and 90 million to 120 million unique TCR beta sequences obtained from around 170 million T cells. On average, roughly 240,000 unique TCR beta nucleotide sequences were sequenced per donor among 350 to 400 genotyped donors of the cohort, with around 19% of those sequences being non-productive. The study aimed to test whether signatures of past pathogen exposure could be identified by cataloging public T cell receptors. Because of strong linkage in the cohort, four or five DR-DQ haplotypes were treated as single units for association and clustering. Rather than using new phenotypic data, the later analysis identified candidate immune exposures from TCR beta sequences and from how often those sequences occurred across donors. Of the roughly 430 genotyped donors, about 84% fell in the genetic ancestry cluster associated with self-reported Caucasian donors. About 320 gigabases of sequencing data and tens of millions of unique TCR sequences were included in an early release covering about 600 HLA-typed donors. Both class I and class II loci were covered by HLA typing, at four-digit resolution. The number of donors typed differed by locus, with 629-630 for A, B, C, DRB1 and DQB1, roughly 520 for DQA1, 606 for DPA1, and around 450 for DPB1. In a later genetic analysis, genome-wide SNP genotypes for about 65% of the roughly 700 donors were used, and that subset was treated as a discovery cohort. In an earlier analysis of several hundred of the donors, high-throughput TCR beta sequencing was used to judge whether each TCR beta V gene segment behaved as functional or pseudogenic. Donor age, sex, ethnicity and CMV serostatus were collected together with the repertoire data. The T cell repertoires of 550 to 850 subjects were profiled by immunosequencing and related to cytomegalovirus serostatus. A later analysis re-examined previously published TCR beta repertoires from hundreds of donors and added high-resolution HLA genotyping to investigate patterns of TCR occurrence. The study combined high-throughput TCR immunosequencing, statistical association of individual TCRs with disease status, and machine learning to predict cytomegalovirus infection status. Along with the approximately 700-subject first cohort, a separate validation cohort of about 110 different subjects was used. Every discovery cohort repertoire had been produced on one sequencing platform.

Broader findings and caveats from the paper: Roughly uniform sequencing depth across donors was assumed in presence/absence analyses, although this assumption may not hold. The study listed 164 TCR beta chains as associated with cytomegalovirus. In a later analysis, HLA-associated TCR beta chains showed more clonal expansion and lower generation probabilities than non-associated chains that were equally common. A later analysis associated some 17,000 TCR beta sequences with specific HLA alleles at a false discovery rate of 0.05. Roughly 17 rarely observed V segments, including chromosome 9 orphons, were excluded from the earlier analysis of almost 600 of the donors because counts were too low. In vitro tests confirmed that a few of the cytomegalovirus-associated TCR beta chains recognize cytomegalovirus antigens. It was suggested by the authors that the approach could potentially be generalized to other disease states and immunological phenotypes. In an earlier analysis of roughly 500 of the donors, most TCR beta V segments appeared in productive rearrangements about 87% or about 30% of the time, broadly matching IMGT annotations. The 87-base-pair reads could not distinguish some IMGT-functional V segments, including TRBV6-2 and TRBV6-3, so those segments were excluded. The classifier was reported to diagnose cytomegalovirus status with high specificity and sensitivity in both the original and validation cohorts. A cluster of highly shared sequence variants was judged likely to be a technical artifact of the sequencing pipeline. In a later analysis, TCR association rates were found to vary across HLA loci, with the most associated TCRs seen for DRB1 alleles and the fewest for HLA-C alleles. A later genetic analysis associated a missense DCLRE1C variant with V-gene and J-gene trimming of TCR beta chains, and an independent cohort replicated the association. The cohort was sequenced for TCR beta chains only, and without alpha or paired-chain data the features that could be detected were limited. A further reported finding was that TCR beta sequences accurately predicted the HLA-A and HLA-B alleles for most subjects in the first cohort. A later analysis reported that several top co-occurrence clusters appeared linked to parvovirus B19, influenza, CMV and Epstein-Barr virus. Linkage disequilibrium might explain the correlated functional status among segregating V segments, but an unknown experimental factor could not be excluded. Because some donors lacked HLA typing at each locus, the association tests relied only on the typed subset. When HLA alleles, especially DR and DQ, strongly co-occurred, attributing TCR associations to individual alleles was difficult. In a later genetic analysis, fewer N-insertions in productive TCRs were reported among donors in an Asian-associated ancestry cluster than the roughly 700-donor mean. While some public TCRs were present in many individuals, most TCR sequences turned up only very rarely across donors. Most CMV-associated TCR beta chains appeared to be HLA-restricted in a later analysis, and the HLA associations seemed to be driven largely by CMV exposure. Immune exposure information for the cohort was limited to CMV serostatus.

To prepare the library, the immunoSEQ multiplex PCR assay was applied. A mixture of 60 forward primers for TCR Vbeta segments and 13 reverse primers for TCR Jbeta segments was used in the multiplex PCR. The CDR3 region of rearranged TCR beta genes was amplified from genomic DNA with a multiplex PCR assay. Amplified TCR beta libraries were sequenced as 87-base-pair reads on the Illumina HiSeq System. Under the source paper's analysis protocol: A later analysis counted tens of millions of unique TCR beta chains across the 666 repertoires, and roughly 11 million of these chains were shared by at least two donors. To remove PCR and sequencing errors, raw reads were error-corrected and collapsed into unique sequences using a nearest-neighbor algorithm that merged closely related sequences. Alignment of CDR3 sequences to IMGT reference sequences was used to assign V, D and J gene segments. Each retained sequence needed at least a six-nucleotide match to both a V gene segment and a J gene segment. Rearrangements were called productive when the CDR3 lacked stop codons and stayed in frame with V and J; all others were non-productive. Following IMGT convention, CDR3 was defined as the stretch from the second conserved V-encoded cysteine up to the conserved J-encoded phenylalanine. In an earlier analysis of 500 to 650 of the donors, sequences lacking an unambiguous match to a single V gene segment were excluded. In an earlier analysis of roughly 500 of the donors, V segments were called functional above 56.7% productive rearrangements and were called segregating when the between-donor standard deviation exceeded 5%. A statistical classification framework was developed to diagnose cytomegalovirus status using the catalog of TCR beta chain sequences. A later analysis assigned V and J genes by comparing TCR nucleotide sequences with IMGT/GENE-DB human TR gene sequences. In a later analysis, CDR3 sequences and most-parsimonious VDJ recombination scenarios were assigned using the TCRdist pipeline. A later analysis defined each TCR beta chain by its CDR3 amino acid sequence plus V-gene family, and excluded reads lacking a unique V-gene family. To address suspected cross-contamination and a sequencing artifact, a later analysis removed 450 to 700 highly shared, low-generation-probability nucleotide sequences. In a later analysis, a clonal expansion index for each public chain was calculated from normalized within-repertoire ranks of inferred template counts. A later analysis computed generation probabilities with a VDJ recombination model fitted to out-of-frame rearrangements, and checked the results against IGoR. Hypergeometric tests were used in a later analysis to score TCR-TCR, TCR-HLA and TCR-CMV co-occurrence, with a repertoire-size bias correction applied to the TCR pairs. A later analysis estimated false discovery rates by permuting HLA or CMV assignments 20 times. In a later analysis, co-occurring TCRs were grouped with DBSCAN, and TCRdist sequence similarity was added when clustering was performed within HLA-allele-positive subsets. Repertoires with fewer than 30,000 or more than 120,000 public chains, plus five repertoires with anomalous nucleotide sharing, were excluded from co-occurrence clustering. As stored in TCRdb, this immuneACCESS dataset retains in-frame rearrangements with V and J assigned. A fraction of the clones does not appear; measured against another copy, unresolved V genes explain less than half of the discrepancy, and the remainder lacks a known reason. The V and J calls and clone size are taken from that table; D and trimming were inferred from the DNA. The sample yields 150,000 to 200,000 clones; 80% were counted once. Roughly 9.3% of the sample is held by the ten biggest clonotypes.

The cohort consisted of 650 to 700 healthy bone marrow donors. At the time of sampling, every cohort member was nominally healthy, though immune exposures that went unrecorded were likely present. The donor was CMV seropositive and was included in the group of 250 to 300 seropositive cohort members. Each donor provided a peripheral blood sample, and peripheral blood mononuclear cells were used for TCR beta sequencing. The Qiagen DNeasy Blood Extraction Kit was used to extract genomic DNA from the blood cell samples. The CDR3 contains 13 residues, cysteine and phenylalanine counted. The entry retains the CDR3 DNA only, 39 bases that are in frame from base 1. The germline V gene gives CDR1 as SGHVS and CDR2 as FQNEAQ.

The sequence came from a man between 18 and 35 years old in good health and CMV-seropositive. The V and J genes are TRBV7-8 and TRBJ1-1; 12 bases in the middle match TRBD1. Sequenced sample: PBMCs. The CDR3 protein sequence reads: CATGQGAATEAFF. The bases read TGTGCTACGGGACAGGGGGCTGCCACTGAAGCTTTCTTT.